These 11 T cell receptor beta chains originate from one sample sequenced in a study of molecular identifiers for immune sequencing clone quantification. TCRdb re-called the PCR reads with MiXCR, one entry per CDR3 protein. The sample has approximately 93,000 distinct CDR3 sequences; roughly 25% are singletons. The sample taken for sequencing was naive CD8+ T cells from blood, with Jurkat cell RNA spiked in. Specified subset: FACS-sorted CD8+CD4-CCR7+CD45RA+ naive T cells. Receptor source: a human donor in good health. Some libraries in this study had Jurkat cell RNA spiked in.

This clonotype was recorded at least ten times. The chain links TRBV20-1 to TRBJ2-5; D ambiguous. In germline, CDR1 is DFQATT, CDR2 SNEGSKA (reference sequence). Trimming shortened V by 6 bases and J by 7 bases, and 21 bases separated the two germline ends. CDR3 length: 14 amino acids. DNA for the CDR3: TGCAGTGCCAGAAGGGTTACAGAGTTATCGACCCAGTACTTC. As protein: CSARRVTELSTQYF.

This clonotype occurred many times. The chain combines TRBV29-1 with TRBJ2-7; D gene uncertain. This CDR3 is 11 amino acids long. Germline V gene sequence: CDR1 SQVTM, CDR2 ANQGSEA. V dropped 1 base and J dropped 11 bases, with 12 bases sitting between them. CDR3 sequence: CSVEVGVDEYF. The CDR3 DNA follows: TGCAGCGTTGAAGTTGGGGTCGACGAGTACTTC.

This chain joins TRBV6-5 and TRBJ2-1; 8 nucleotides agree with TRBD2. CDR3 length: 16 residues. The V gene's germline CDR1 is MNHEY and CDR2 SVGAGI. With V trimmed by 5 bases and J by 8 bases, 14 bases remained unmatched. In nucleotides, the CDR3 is TGTGCCAGCAGTGACCCCCGACGGGGGGGCTCCCATGAGCAGTTCTTC. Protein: CASSDPRRGGSHEQFF.

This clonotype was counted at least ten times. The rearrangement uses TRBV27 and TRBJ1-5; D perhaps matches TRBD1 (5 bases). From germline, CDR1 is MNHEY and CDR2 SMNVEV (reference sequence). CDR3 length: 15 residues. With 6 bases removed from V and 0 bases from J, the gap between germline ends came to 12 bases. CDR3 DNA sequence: TGTGCCAGCAGGGAAGGGACGAATAGCAATCAGCCCCAGCATTTT. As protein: CASREGTNSNQPQHF.

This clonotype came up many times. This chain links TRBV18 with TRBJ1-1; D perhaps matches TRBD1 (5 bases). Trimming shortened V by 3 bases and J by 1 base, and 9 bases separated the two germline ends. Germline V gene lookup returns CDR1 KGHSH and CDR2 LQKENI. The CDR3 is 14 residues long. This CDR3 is CASSPAGTNTEAFF. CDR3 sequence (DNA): TGTGCCAGCTCACCCGCAGGGACGAACACTGAAGCTTTCTTT.

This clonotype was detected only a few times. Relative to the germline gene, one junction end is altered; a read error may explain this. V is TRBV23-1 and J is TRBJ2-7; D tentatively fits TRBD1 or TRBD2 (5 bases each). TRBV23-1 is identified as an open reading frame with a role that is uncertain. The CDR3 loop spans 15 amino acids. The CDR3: CTSSQSGQSSYEQYF. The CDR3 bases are TGCACCAGCAGTCAATCGGGGCAGTCCTCCTACGAGCAGTACTTC.

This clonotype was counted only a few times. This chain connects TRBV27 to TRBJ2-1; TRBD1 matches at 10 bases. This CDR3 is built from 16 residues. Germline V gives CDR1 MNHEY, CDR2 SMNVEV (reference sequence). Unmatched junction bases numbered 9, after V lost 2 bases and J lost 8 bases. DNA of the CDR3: TGTGCCAGCAGTTTAAGGGGGACAGGGGTAGTCGATGAGCAGTTCTTC. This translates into CASSLRGTGVVDEQFF.

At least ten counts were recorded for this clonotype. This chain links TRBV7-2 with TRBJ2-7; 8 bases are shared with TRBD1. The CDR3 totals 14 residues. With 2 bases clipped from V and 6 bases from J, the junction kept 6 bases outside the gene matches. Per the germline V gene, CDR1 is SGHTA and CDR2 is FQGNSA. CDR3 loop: CASSLLDRVPEQYF. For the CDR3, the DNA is TGTGCCAGCAGCTTACTGGACAGGGTTCCCGAGCAGTACTTC.

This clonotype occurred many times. CDR3 amino acids: CASSQDAAMGTDTQYF. The CDR3 nucleotides read TGCGCCAGCAGCCAAGATGCGGCGATGGGAACAGATACGCAGTATTTT. The chain uses TRBV4-3 and TRBJ2-3; D not certain. The CDR3 covers 16 residues. Trimming took 0 bases from V and 3 from J, leaving 13 bases between them. CDR1 and CDR2 (germline): LGHNA, YSLEER.

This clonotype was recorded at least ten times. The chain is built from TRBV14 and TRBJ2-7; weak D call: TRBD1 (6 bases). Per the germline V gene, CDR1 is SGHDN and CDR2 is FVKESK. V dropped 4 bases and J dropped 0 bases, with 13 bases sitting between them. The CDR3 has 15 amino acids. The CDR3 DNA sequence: TGTGCCAGCAGCCCCGACAGGCTTCGCTCCTACGAGCAGTACTTC. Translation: CASSPDRLRSYEQYF.

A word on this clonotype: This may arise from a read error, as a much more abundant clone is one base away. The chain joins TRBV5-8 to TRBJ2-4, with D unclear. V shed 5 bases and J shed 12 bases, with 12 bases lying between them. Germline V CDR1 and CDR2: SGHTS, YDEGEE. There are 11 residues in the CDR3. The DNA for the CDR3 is TGTGCCAGCAGTGTGGGTTACACTCAGTACTTC. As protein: CASSVGYTQYF. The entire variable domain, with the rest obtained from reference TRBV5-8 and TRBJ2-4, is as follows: EAGVTQSPTHLIKTRGQQATLRCSPISGHTSVYWYQQALGLGLQFLLWYDEGEERNRGNFPPRFSGRQFPNYSSELNVNALELEDSALYLCASSVGYTQYFGAGTRLSVL.